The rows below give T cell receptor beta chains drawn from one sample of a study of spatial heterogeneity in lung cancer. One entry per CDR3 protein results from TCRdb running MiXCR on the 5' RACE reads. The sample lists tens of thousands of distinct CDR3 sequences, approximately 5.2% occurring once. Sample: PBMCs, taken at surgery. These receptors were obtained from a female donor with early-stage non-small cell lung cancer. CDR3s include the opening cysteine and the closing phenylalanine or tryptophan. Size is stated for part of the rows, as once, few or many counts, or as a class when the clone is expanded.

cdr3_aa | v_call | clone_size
CSVRLVYGYTF | TRBV29-1 | many
CAISGGARVGYGYTF | TRBV10-3 | many
CASSLGPGQINEKLFF | TRBV28 | medium-sized
CASSSGVGGNTIYF | TRBV11-2 | many
CASSQTILRGSNQPQHF | TRBV4-1 | many
CASGLVLGGPPTNYGYTF | TRBV12-5 | -
CASSEGTAKETQHF | TRBV2 | few
CASSTPLGTYGYTF | TRBV19 | -
CSAREPAWDSPLHF | TRBV20-1 | -
CSAPPRDQGGDTQYF | TRBV20-1 | -
CSGRLTGEETQYF | TRBV29-1 | many
CASSEGAVGETQYF | TRBV18 | -
CASSLTSRWGVYF | TRBV28 | many
CASSEFRSSWGNEQFF | TRBV25-1 | many
CASSPVSGGSSYEQYF | TRBV11-2 | many
CSARAGQGITEAFF | TRBV20-1 | few
CASSLSMGRLTEAFF | TRBV27 | many
CASSSRTGGTETQYF | TRBV9 | -
CAIRGPTLGTDTQYF | TRBV10-3 | many
CASSLGPLEQYF | TRBV28 | many
CASSAEGRSNQPQHF | TRBV19 | -
CASSWGARGTEAFF | TRBV5-1 | -
CASSLARQGNPPIFMNTEAFF | TRBV11-2 | many
CASSFPAYGGGNQPQHF | TRBV7-2 | few
CASSFKVMNEKLFF | TRBV5-6 | many
CATSDFSNQPQHF | TRBV24-1 | many
CASSLYGGAEQFF | TRBV7-2 | -
CATSSSLSRGLSNQPQHF | TRBV15 | many
CASSSTYPGTEGSEQYF | TRBV13 | few
CASSPSQGNSPLHF | TRBV3-1 | many
CASGLYIDTGELFF | TRBV7-9 | many
CASSFRPGLGMTEAFF | TRBV7-9 | many
CASSRDSNTEAFF | TRBV5-1 | many